This TCR beta chain was recorded in a study of breast tumors, draining lymph nodes, adjacent tissues. Study-wide findings and caveats: Tumors had less TCR diversity than lymph nodes, more than nontumor tissue. The data were judged consistent with most tumor T cells coming from lymph node and expanding in tumor.

The lymph nodes were axillary draining lymph nodes from breast cancer patients. TCRdb independently ran MiXCR on the multiplex PCR reads; one entry per CDR3 protein. The sample comprises some 230,000 distinct CDR3 sequences, roughly a third of which are singletons, and approximately 3.7% rests with the top ten. This clonotype was seen repeatedly, ten times or more. The antigen remains unidentified. The TCR was taken from a female donor with breast cancer. Some clones in this sample may be carry-over from other donors' samples. What was sequenced was axillary lymph node tissue.

The CDR3 protein is CASSLPAGVEETQYF. In DNA form, the CDR3 reads TGTGCCAGCAGTTTACCGGCGGGAGTTGAAGAGACCCAGTACTTC. This chain connects TRBV12-3 or TRBV12-4 to TRBJ2-5; 7 bases align to TRBD2. V trimming: 2 bases; J trimming: 3 bases; junction bases outside the gene matches: 6. The CDR3 is 15 amino acids.